The clone carrying this T cell receptor beta chain was found a few times. This sample stems from a study of blood T cell repertoires in COVID-19. Study in general: Sites in the United States, Italy and Spain provided acute and convalescent COVID-19 samples. Sources were T cells, B-cell-depleted T cells, or PBMCs; the material itself was cDNA or gDNA.

Original processing methods: Reference gene primer amplification gave nucleated cell count estimates. TCRdb keeps only in-frame clones here, not all; method: immunoSEQ multiplex PCR. V and J calls and clone size are as listed in that table; D and trimming were resolved from the DNA. This repertoire shows tens of thousands of clones, more than 70% found once; its top ten account for less than 40%. Trimming at V came to 5 bases and at J to 3 bases, leaving 9 bases not matched to a gene. CDR1 and CDR2 (germline): MRHNA, SNTAGT. CDR3 size: 16 residues. Sequencing used peripheral blood. The chain combines TRBV6-4 with TRBJ2-1, with 8 bases fitting TRBD2. This clonotype was sampled from a man in his fifties or sixties with acute or convalescent COVID-19. CDR3 amino acids: CASSRGHGGVYNEQFF. CDR3 bases: TGTGCCAGCAGTAGGGGCCACGGGGGGGTCTACAATGAGCAGTTCTTC.